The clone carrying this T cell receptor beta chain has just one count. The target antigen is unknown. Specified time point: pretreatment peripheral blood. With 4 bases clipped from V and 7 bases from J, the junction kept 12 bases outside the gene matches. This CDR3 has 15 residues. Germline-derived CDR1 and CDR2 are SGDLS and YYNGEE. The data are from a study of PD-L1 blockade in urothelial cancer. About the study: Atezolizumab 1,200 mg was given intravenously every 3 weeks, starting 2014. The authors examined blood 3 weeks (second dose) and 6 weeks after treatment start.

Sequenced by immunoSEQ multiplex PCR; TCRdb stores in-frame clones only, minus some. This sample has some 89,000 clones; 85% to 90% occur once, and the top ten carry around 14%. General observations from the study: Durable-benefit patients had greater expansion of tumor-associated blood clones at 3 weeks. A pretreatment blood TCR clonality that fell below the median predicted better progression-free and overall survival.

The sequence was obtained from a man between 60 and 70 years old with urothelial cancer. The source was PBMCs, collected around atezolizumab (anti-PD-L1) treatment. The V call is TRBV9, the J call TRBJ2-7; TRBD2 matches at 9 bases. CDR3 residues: CASSLSGTSSWEQYF. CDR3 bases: TGTGCCAGCAGCCTGAGTGGGACTAGCTCCTGGGAGCAGTACTTC. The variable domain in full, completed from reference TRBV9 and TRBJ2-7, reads DSGVTQTPKHLITATGQRVTLRCSPRSGDLSVYWYQQSLDQGLQFLIQYYNGEERAKGNILERFSAQQFPDLHSELNLSSLELGDSALYFCASSLSGTSSWEQYFGPGTRLTVT.